This T cell receptor (beta chain) is drawn from a study of CD8 T cells in ankylosing spondylitis. From the 5' RACE reads, TCRdb called clonotypes with MiXCR, one entry per CDR3 protein. The sample contains about 130,000 distinct CDR3 sequences, around 9.3% of which appear only once. Study findings and constraints: Reportedly, matched ankylosing spondylitis synovial fluid was significantly enriched for disease-linked clones.

A word on this clonotype: Its target is not known.

This sequence was found in a male donor with ankylosing spondylitis or in good health (not recorded which). Input material: blood, either unsorted or a sorted T cell fraction (not recorded which).

CDR3 in amino acids: CASSEWGRGNTGELFF. CDR3 nucleotides: TGTGCCAGCAGTGAATGGGGTCGGGGGAACACCGGGGAGCTGTTTTTT. The V and J genes are TRBV25-1 and TRBJ2-2, with D perhaps TRBD2 (5 bases). This CDR3 is built from 16 residues. The germline CDR1 and CDR2 sequences are MGHDK and SYGVNS. The V end lost 1 base, the J end lost 1 base, and 10 bases lay between the germline ends.